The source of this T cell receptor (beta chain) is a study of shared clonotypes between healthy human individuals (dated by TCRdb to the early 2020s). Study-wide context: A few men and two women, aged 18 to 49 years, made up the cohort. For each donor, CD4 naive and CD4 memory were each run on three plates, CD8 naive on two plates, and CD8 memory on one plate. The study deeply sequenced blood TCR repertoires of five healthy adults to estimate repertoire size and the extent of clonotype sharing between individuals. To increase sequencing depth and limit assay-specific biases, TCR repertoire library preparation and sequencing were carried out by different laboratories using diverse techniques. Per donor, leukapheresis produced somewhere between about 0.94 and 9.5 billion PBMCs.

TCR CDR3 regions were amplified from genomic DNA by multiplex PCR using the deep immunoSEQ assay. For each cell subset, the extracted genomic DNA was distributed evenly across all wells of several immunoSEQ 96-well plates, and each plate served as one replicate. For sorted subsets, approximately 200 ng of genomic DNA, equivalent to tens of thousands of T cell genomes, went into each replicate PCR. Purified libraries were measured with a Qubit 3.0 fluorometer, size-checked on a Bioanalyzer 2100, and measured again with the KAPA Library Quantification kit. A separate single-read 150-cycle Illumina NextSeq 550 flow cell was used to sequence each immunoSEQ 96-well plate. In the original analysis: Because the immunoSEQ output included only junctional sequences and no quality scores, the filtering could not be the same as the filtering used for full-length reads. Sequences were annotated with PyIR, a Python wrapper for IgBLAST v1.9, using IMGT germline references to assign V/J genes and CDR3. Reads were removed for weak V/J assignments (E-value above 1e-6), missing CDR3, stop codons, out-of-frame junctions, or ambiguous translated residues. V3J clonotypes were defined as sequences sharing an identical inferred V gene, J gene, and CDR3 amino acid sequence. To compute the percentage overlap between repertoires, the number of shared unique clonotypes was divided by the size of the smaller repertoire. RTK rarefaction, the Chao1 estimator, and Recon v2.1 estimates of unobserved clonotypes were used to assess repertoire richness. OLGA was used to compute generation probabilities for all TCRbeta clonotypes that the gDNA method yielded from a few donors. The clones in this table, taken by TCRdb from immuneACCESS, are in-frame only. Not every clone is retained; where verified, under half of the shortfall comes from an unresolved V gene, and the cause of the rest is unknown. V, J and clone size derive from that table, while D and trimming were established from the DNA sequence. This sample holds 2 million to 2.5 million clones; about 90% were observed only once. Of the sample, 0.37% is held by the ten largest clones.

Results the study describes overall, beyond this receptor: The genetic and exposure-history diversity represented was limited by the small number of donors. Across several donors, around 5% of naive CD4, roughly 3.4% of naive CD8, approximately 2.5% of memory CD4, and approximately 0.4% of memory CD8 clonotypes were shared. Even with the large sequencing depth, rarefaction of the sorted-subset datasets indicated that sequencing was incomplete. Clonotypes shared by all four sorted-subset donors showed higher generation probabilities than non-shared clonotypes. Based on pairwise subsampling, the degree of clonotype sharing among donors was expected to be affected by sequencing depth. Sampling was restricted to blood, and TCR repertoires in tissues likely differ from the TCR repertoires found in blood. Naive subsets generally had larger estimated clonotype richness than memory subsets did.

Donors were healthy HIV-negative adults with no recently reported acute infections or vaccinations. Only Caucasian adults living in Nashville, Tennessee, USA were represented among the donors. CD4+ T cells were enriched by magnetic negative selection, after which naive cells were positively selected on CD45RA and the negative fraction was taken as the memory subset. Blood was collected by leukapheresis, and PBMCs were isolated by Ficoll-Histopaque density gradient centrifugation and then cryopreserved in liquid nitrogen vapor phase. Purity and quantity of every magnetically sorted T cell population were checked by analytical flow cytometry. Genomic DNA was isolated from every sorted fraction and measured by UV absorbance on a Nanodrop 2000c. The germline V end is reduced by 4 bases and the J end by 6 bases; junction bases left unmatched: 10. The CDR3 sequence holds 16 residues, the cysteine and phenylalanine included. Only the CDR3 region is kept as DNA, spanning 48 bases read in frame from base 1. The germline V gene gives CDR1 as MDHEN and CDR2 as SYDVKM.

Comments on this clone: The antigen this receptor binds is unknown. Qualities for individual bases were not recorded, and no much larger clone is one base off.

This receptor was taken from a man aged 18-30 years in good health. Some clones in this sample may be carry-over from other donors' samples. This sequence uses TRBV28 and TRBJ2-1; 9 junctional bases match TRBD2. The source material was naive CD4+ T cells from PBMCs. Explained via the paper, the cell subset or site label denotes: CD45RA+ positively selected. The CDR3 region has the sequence CASSSPGTSWGNEQFF. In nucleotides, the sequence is TGTGCCAGCAGTTCCCCCGGGACTAGCTGGGGCAATGAGCAGTTCTTC.